The 32 T cell receptor beta chains listed next were all sequenced from one sample in a study of T cells in Graves' hyperthyroidism and ophthalmopathy. TCR beta CDR3 regions were amplified from RNA transcripts. First-round RT-PCR targeting the TCR CDR3 was performed with the HTBI primer set. In TCRdb, the multiplex PCR reads were re-called with MiXCR into one record per CDR3 protein. The sample gives 700,000 or so distinct CDR3 sequences, roughly 15% of which show up once; around 8% is in the top ten. The material sequenced was blood. These receptors were obtained from a young man with Graves' hyperthyroidism.

The table lists this clonotype with many counts. V usage is TRBV20-1 and J usage is TRBJ2-3, with D tentatively TRBD1 (7 bases). In germline, CDR1 is DFQATT, CDR2 SNEGSKA (reference sequence). This CDR3 is built from 15 residues. The CDR3 region has the DNA TGCAGCGCTGGACAGGCCGCGGGGCGCGCAGATACGCAGTATTTT. It encodes CSAGQAAGRADTQYF.

This clonotype has at least ten counts. The V and J genes are TRBV28 and TRBJ2-2, with D perhaps matching TRBD2 (7 bases). The germline CDR1 and CDR2 sequences are MDHEN and SYDVKM. V was shortened by 7 bases and J by 5 bases, with 17 bases between the two germline ends. The CDR3 totals 15 residues. CDR3 in amino acids: CASNGAGEGTGELFF. The CDR3 DNA reads TGTGCCAGCAATGGGGCAGGGGAGGGGACCGGGGAGCTGTTTTTT.

This clonotype was observed many times. J is TRBJ1-4 and V is TRBV30, with D perhaps TRBD1 (5 bases). The CDR3 is 12 amino acids. CDR1 is GTSNPN and CDR2 is SVGIG in the germline V gene (reference sequence). Trimming took 4 bases from V and 6 from J, leaving 9 bases between them. The CDR3 bases are TGTGCCTGGACGGACATTTATGAAAAACTGTTTTTT. Protein product: CAWTDIYEKLFF.

The chain employs TRBV7-9 and TRBJ2-2, with 13 bases matching TRBD2. Germline values: CDR1 SEHNR, CDR2 FQNEAQ (reference sequence). The CDR3 is 16 amino acids. The trim removed 0 bases at V and 7 bases at J, leaving 2 bases unmatched. The DNA of the CDR3 is TGTGCCAGCAGCTTAGCGGGACTAGCGGGAATCGGGGAGCTGTTTTTT. It translates to CASSLAGLAGIGELFF.

Many counts were recorded for this clonotype. V and J are TRBV20-1 and TRBJ2-1, with TRBD2 matching 8 bases. The germline V gene encodes CDR1 DFQATT and CDR2 SNEGSKA (reference sequence). CDR3 size: 14 residues. V trimming: 6 bases; J trimming: 6 bases; junction bases outside the gene matches: 10. The CDR3 DNA is TGCAGTGCCGCCGGGCCCCGGGGGGGCAATGAGCAGTTCTTC. This translates into CSAAGPRGGNEQFF.

V is TRBV27 and J is TRBJ2-1; 12 bases are a match to TRBD2. CDR1 and CDR2 (germline): MNHEY, SMNVEV (reference sequence). This CDR3 contains 15 residues. With 2 bases clipped from V and 9 bases from J, the junction kept 5 bases outside the gene matches. The CDR3 region is CASSLGLAGLGEQFF. CDR3 in DNA: TGTGCCAGCAGTTTAGGACTAGCGGGATTGGGTGAGCAGTTCTTC.

V is TRBV24-1 and J is TRBJ2-7; D possibly corresponds to TRBD1 (6 bases). Germline V CDR1 and CDR2: KGHDR, SFDVKD. V was shortened by 2 bases and J by 2 bases, with 12 bases between the two germline ends. CDR3 size: 15 residues. The CDR3 reads CATSDSRDIPYEQYF. DNA of the CDR3: TGTGCCACCAGTGATTCCCGGGACATCCCCTACGAGCAGTACTTC.

This clonotype was observed at least ten times. This sequence joins TRBV3-1 and TRBJ1-1; the D gene is possibly TRBD1 (5 bases). V was trimmed by 4 bases and J by 3 bases, leaving 12 bases between them. Germline V gene data show CDR1 as LGHDT and CDR2 as YNNKEL (reference sequence). The CDR3 is made up of 14 amino acids. Here the CDR3 reads CASSRDGTDTEAFF. CDR3 sequence (DNA): TGTGCCAGCAGCCGGGACGGCACAGACACTGAAGCTTTCTTT.

To note about this clonotype: Given a much more abundant clone one base away, this may be a read error. This rearrangement joins TRBV10-3 to TRBJ1-2; possible D gene TRBD1, 5 bases. The CDR3 loop spans 15 amino acids. V lost 0 bases to trimming and J lost 3 bases, with 11 bases between them. Germline V gene lookup returns CDR1 ENHRY and CDR2 SYGVKD. CDR3 DNA: TGTGCCATCAGTGAGTCGGGCAGGGAGGACTATGGCTACACCTTC. It translates to CAISESGREDYGYTF.

This clonotype has more than one count but fewer than ten. The chain carries TRBV4-1 and TRBJ1-1; 8 bases fit TRBD1. Germline V gene sequence: CDR1 MGHRA, CDR2 YSYEKL. The J segment lost 4 bases and the V segment lost 2 bases, leaving 12 bases of the junction unmatched. The CDR3 contains 17 residues. CDR3 in DNA: TGCGCCAGCAGCCAAACCAACCCGACAGGGGTGGGCACTGAAGCTTTCTTT. Its translation: CASSQTNPTGVGTEAFF.

This clonotype was seen at least ten times. The V gene is TRBV7-2, the J gene TRBJ1-5, with 7 bases fitting TRBD1. This CDR3 contains 14 residues. J lost 5 bases, V lost 2 bases, and 3 bases had no gene match. In germline, CDR1 is SGHTA, CDR2 FQGNSA. The CDR3 nucleotides are TGTGCCAGCAGCTTATGGCAGGGGGATCAGCCCCAGCATTTT. As protein: CASSLWQGDQPQHF. Looking up the rest from reference TRBV7-2 and TRBJ1-5 gives the full variable domain: GAGVSQSPSNKVTEKGKDVELRCDPISGHTALYWYRQSLGQGLEFLIYFQGNSAPDKSGLPSDRFSAERTGGSVSTLTIQRTQQEDSAVYLCASSLWQGDQPQHFGDGTRLSIL.

Notes on this clonotype: This could be a read error, since a much larger clone is one nucleotide away. The gene calls are TRBV7-8 and TRBJ2-1; 7 bases are shared with TRBD2. The CDR3 is 15 amino acids. Germline CDR1 is SGHVS and CDR2 is FQNEAQ. The CDR3 here is CASSFTSGNYSEQFF. The DNA of the CDR3 is TGTGCCAGCAGCTTTACGAGCGGGAACTACAGTGAGCAGTTCTTC. The full variable domain, completed using reference TRBV7-8 and TRBJ2-1, is GAGVSQSPRYKVAKRGQDVALRCDPISGHVSLFWYQQALGQGPEFLTYFQNEAQLDKSGLPSDRFFAERPEGSVSTLKIQRTQQEDSAVYLCASSFTSGNYSEQFFGPGTRLTVL.

This clonotype has more than one count but fewer than ten. The rearrangement links TRBV28 to TRBJ1-2; 8 positions match TRBD1. The CDR3 is made up of 15 amino acids. Germline V gives CDR1 MDHEN, CDR2 SYDVKM. The ends lost 5 bases at V and 8 bases at J; junction bases unmatched: 13. CDR3 nucleotides: TGTGCCAGCAGTGGGGGGGGACAGGCGACGCGGGGCTACACCTTC. Translation: CASSGGGQATRGYTF.

This clonotype was found a few times. J is TRBJ2-1 and V is TRBV7-7; TRBD2 agrees at 11 bases. Trimming cost V 1 base and J 4 bases; bases outside gene matches: 6. This CDR3 contains 17 residues. Germline CDR1 reads SSHAT; CDR2 reads FNYEAQ (reference sequence). This CDR3 reads CASSLVAGGPDYNEQFF. CDR3 bases: TGTGCCAGCAGCTTAGTAGCGGGAGGGCCCGATTACAATGAGCAGTTCTTC.

The V gene is TRBV5-6, the J gene TRBJ2-3, with D possibly being TRBD2 (6 bases). The V end was cut by 0 bases, the J end by 0 bases, with 11 bases between. The CDR3 totals 16 residues. The germline V gene has CDR1 SGHDT and CDR2 YYEEEE. CDR3 residues: CASSLAGDSSTDTQYF. The CDR3 DNA sequence: TGTGCCAGCAGCTTGGCCGGGGACTCTAGCACAGATACGCAGTATTTT.

This clonotype occurred many times. The V call is TRBV7-2, the J call TRBJ2-7; 8 bases align to TRBD2. CDR3 length: 14 amino acids. Germline assignment: CDR1 SGHTA and CDR2 FQGNSA. Trimming at V came to 6 bases and at J to 3 bases, leaving 7 bases not matched to a gene. CDR3 amino acids: CASRPSGGSYEQYF. The CDR3 DNA sequence: TGTGCCAGCAGACCGTCGGGGGGGAGCTACGAGCAGTACTTC.

This clonotype was seen ten or more times. A read error may produce the germline difference seen at one junction end. The rearrangement uses TRBV2 and TRBJ1-4; 7 bases line up with TRBD1. The CDR3 length is 15 residues. In germline, CDR1 is SNHLY, CDR2 FYNNEI. The CDR3 DNA sequence: TGTGCCAGCAGGGAAGACAGGGCAACTAATGAAAAACTGTTTTTT. Translated, it gives CASREDRATNEKLFF. The variable domain in full, completed from reference TRBV2 and TRBJ1-4, reads EPEVTQTPSHQVTQMGQEVILRCVPISNHLYFYWYRQILGQKVEFLVSFYNNEISEKSEIFDDQFSVERPDGSNFTLKIRSTKLEDSAMYFCASREDRATNEKLFFGSGTQLSVL.

This clonotype has a count of ten or more. This chain connects TRBV7-9 to TRBJ2-5; D is uncertain. V lost 2 bases and J lost 5, with 9 bases in between. Per germline, CDR1 SEHNR and CDR2 FQNEAQ (reference sequence). This CDR3 has 13 residues. The CDR3 protein is CASSLLTTETQYF. Here the CDR3 DNA reads TGTGCCAGCAGCTTACTGACAACCGAGACCCAGTACTTC.

The table lists this clonotype with many counts. This chain joins TRBV28 and TRBJ1-3; no definite D call. V lost 4 bases, J lost 0 bases, and 10 bases lay in between. This CDR3 has 15 residues. Germline CDR1 reads MDHEN; CDR2 reads SYDVKM. CDR3 nucleotide sequence: TGTGCCAGCAGTTCCCCCCGGGTCTCTGGAAACACCATATATTTT. This encodes CASSSPRVSGNTIYF. The complete variable domain, with remaining parts taken from reference TRBV28 and TRBJ1-3, reads DVKVTQSSRYLVKRTGEKVFLECVQDMDHENMFWYRQDPGLGLRLIYFSYDVKMKEKGDIPEGYSVSREKKERFSLILESASTNQTSMYLCASSSPRVSGNTIYFGEGSWLTVV.

The chain uses TRBV7-8 and TRBJ1-1; the D gene is possibly TRBD1 (6 bases). The germline V gene has CDR1 SGHVS and CDR2 FQNEAQ. The CDR3 loop spans 17 amino acids. With 5 bases removed from V and 0 bases from J, the gap between germline ends came to 19 bases. In DNA, the CDR3 is TGTGCCAGCAGCCTCCCGCCCGGACAGATTATGAACACTGAAGCTTTCTTT. Amino acid sequence: CASSLPPGQIMNTEAFF.

This clonotype was found a few times. The CDR3 loop reads CAWSAENNQPQHF. The CDR3 bases are TGTGCCTGGAGCGCAGAAAACAATCAGCCCCAGCATTTT. V gene TRBV30 combines with J gene TRBJ1-5; no clear D. V lost 3 bases and J 3 bases, leaving 9 bases between the germline ends. Germline CDR1 and CDR2: GTSNPN and SVGIG (reference sequence). CDR3 length: 13 residues.

This clonotype was observed at least ten times. This sequence joins TRBV28 and TRBJ2-7, with no clear D. Trimming took off 6 bases at V and 3 bases at J, with 6 bases between the two ends. The CDR3 contains 11 residues. Germline CDR1 and CDR2: MDHEN and SYDVKM. CDR3: CASSFHYEQYF. The CDR3, as DNA: TGTGCCAGCAGCTTCCACTACGAGCAGTACTTC.

The V gene is TRBV29-1, the J gene TRBJ2-1; D is possibly TRBD1 or TRBD2 (7 bases each). The V end lost 8 bases, the J end lost 5 bases, and 25 bases lay between the germline ends. Per germline, CDR1 SQVTM and CDR2 ANQGSEA. The CDR3 length is 16 residues. The CDR3 nucleotides read TGCAGCTCTTCCCGGGGGGTAGGGGGCGCCAACAATGAGCAGTTCTTC. Translating gives CSSSRGVGGANNEQFF.

V is TRBV15 and J is TRBJ1-5; the match to TRBD1 covers 7 bases. There are 18 residues in the CDR3. The V segment lost 2 bases and the J segment 0 bases; nucleotides outside the gene matches: 10. The germline gives CDR1 LNHNV, CDR2 YYDKDF (reference sequence). The CDR3 is CATSRQGGGGNSNQPQHF. The CDR3 DNA reads as TGTGCCACCAGCAGACAGGGGGGGGGCGGGAATAGCAATCAGCCCCAGCATTTT.

The chain couples TRBV28 to TRBJ2-1; a weak D match, TRBD2 (6 bases). This CDR3 has 16 amino acids. Germline V gives CDR1 MDHEN, CDR2 SYDVKM. With 5 bases removed from V and 0 bases from J, the gap between germline ends came to 14 bases. The CDR3 sequence: CASSQSSGSSYNEQFF. The CDR3 nucleotides are TGTGCCAGCAGTCAGAGTAGCGGTAGCTCCTACAATGAGCAGTTCTTC.

This clonotype has at least ten counts. The V call is TRBV2, the J call TRBJ2-1, with 9 bases lining up with TRBD2. The CDR3 sequence is 15 residues long. The germline gives CDR1 SNHLY, CDR2 FYNNEI. J gave up 9 bases and V 1 base, and 7 bases lay outside the gene matches. The CDR3 here is CASSEELAGGSEQFF. DNA for the CDR3: TGTGCCAGCAGTGAAGAATTGGCGGGGGGGAGTGAGCAGTTCTTC.

The chain employs TRBV4-1 and TRBJ2-1; 10 bases are shared with TRBD2. The germline V gene has CDR1 MGHRA and CDR2 YSYEKL. V dropped 4 bases and J dropped 2; count of bases not matched to a gene: 8. The CDR3 runs 17 residues. CDR3 nucleotides: TGCGCCAGCAGCCTAGACGGACTAGCGGAGACCTACAATGAGCAGTTCTTC. Protein: CASSLDGLAETYNEQFF.

This clonotype has ten or more counts. CDR3 in DNA: TGTGCCAGCTCAGGGGGGACTAGCGGGATCAAGCAGTTCTTC. Encoded protein: CASSGGTSGIKQFF. This chain connects TRBV18 to TRBJ2-1; 13 bases agree with TRBD2. This CDR3 has 14 amino acids. CDR1 KGHSH and CDR2 LQKENI come from the germline V gene. V shed 5 bases and J 11 bases; nucleotides not matched to a gene: 6.

This clonotype was seen at least ten times. The V gene is TRBV7-2, the J gene TRBJ2-5; no definite D call. The CDR3 length is 13 residues. V was trimmed by 0 bases and J by 7 bases, leaving 9 bases between them. Per germline, CDR1 SGHTA and CDR2 FQGNSA. CDR3 sequence reads: CASSLATYGTQYF. The CDR3 DNA reads TGTGCCAGCAGCTTAGCGACATATGGGACCCAGTACTTC.

The chain recombines TRBV4-2 with TRBJ2-1, with D possibly matching TRBD2 (6 bases). This CDR3 is 17 amino acids long. Trimming shortened V by 7 bases and J by 1 base, and 20 bases separated the two germline ends. Germline V lookup: CDR1 LGHNA, CDR2 YNFKEQ. CDR3 DNA sequence: TGTGCCAGCACACCTGGTGGAGGGCCTAGTTCCTACAATGAGCAGTTCTTC. It is translated as CASTPGGGPSSYNEQFF.

There are many counts of this clonotype. V gene TRBV30 combines with J gene TRBJ1-5; a possible D gene is TRBD1 (5 bases). V was pared by 0 bases and J by 3 bases, with 12 bases between. CDR3 length: 15 residues. In germline, CDR1 is GTSNPN, CDR2 SVGIG (reference sequence). CDR3 protein: CAWSVGQGFNQPQHF. CDR3 nucleotides: TGTGCCTGGAGTGTAGGGCAGGGATTCAATCAGCCCCAGCATTTT.

Notes on this clonotype: Since a much larger clone is just one base distant, this may be a read error. This rearrangement joins TRBV29-1 to TRBJ2-1; D not certain. The CDR3 is 14 residues long. V was cut by 5 bases and J by 1 base, with 12 bases left in between. CDR1 is SQVTM, CDR2 ANQGSEA, per germline. For the CDR3, the DNA is TGCAGCGTTCAGGATAGTTATTCCTACAATGAGCAGTTCTTC. Translating gives CSVQDSYSYNEQFF.